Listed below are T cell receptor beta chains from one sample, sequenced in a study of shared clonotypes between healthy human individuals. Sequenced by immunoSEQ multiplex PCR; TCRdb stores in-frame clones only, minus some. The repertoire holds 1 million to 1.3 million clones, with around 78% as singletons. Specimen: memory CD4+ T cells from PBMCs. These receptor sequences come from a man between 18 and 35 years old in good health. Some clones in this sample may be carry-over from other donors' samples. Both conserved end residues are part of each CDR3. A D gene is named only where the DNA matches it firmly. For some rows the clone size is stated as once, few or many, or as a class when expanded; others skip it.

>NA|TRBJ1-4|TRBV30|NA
TGTGCCTGGATGACCAGGGTTGGGGAAAAACTGTTTTTT
CAWMTRVGEKLFF
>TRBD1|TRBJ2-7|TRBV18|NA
TGTGCCAGCTCACCACAGGGACAGGGAATAGGCGAGCAGTACTTC
CASSPQGQGIGEQYF
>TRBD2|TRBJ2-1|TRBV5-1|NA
TGCGCCAGCAGCTTTATTGGTTTAGCGGGACCCAATGAGCAGTTCTTC
CASSFIGLAGPNEQFF
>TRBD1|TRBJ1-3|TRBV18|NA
TGTGCCAGCTCACCAACAGGGGCCGGAAACACCATATATTTT
CASSPTGAGNTIYF
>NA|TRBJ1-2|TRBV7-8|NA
TGTGCCAGCAGCTTAGTGGGGGGCGCTGGCTATGGCTACACCTTC
CASSLVGGAGYGYTF
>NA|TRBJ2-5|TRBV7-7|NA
TGTGCCAGCAGTCCGTCCCCAGAGACCCAGTACTTC
CASSPSPETQYF
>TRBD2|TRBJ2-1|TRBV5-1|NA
TGCGCCAGCAGCCCCCCCCTAGCGGGAGGACCGTACAATGAGCAGTTCTTC
CASSPPLAGGPYNEQFF
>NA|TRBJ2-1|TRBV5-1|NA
TGCGCCAGCAGCAAGACTAGAGTTTACGAGCAGTTCTTC
CASSKTRVYEQFF
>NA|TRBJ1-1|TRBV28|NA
TGTGCCAGCAGTTCCCCTCTGTACCGGGGCACTGAAGCTTTCTTT
CASSSPLYRGTEAFF
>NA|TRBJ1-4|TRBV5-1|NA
TGCGCCAGCAGCGCCGGGGTTGTGGCTAATGAAAAACTGTTTTTT
CASSAGVVANEKLFF
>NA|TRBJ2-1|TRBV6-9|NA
TGTGCCAGCAGTCAGCAGTTCTCCTACAATGAGCAGTTCTTC
CASSQQFSYNEQFF
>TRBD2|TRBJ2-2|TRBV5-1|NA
TGCGCCAGCAGGGGTAGCGGGAACCCGAACACCGGGGAGCTGTTTTTT
CASRGSGNPNTGELFF
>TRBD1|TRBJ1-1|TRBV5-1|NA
TGCGCCAGCAGTCGCGGGACAGGGAACACTGAAGCTTTCTTT
CASSRGTGNTEAFF
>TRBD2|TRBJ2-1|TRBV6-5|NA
TGTGCCAGCAGTTCCCTTAGCGGGAGGGTGAACAATGAGCAGTTCTTC
CASSSLSGRVNNEQFF
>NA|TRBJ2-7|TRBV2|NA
TGTGCCAGCAGTTTCGTCAGAGTGGGAGCCGAGCAGTACTTC
CASSFVRVGAEQYF
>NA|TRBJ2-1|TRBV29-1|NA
TGCAGCGTTGAGGTGACTAGAAGAGATGGGCAGTTCTTC
CSVEVTRRDGQFF
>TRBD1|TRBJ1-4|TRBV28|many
TGTGCCAGCAGTTTACAGGGGGCAACTAATGAAAAACTGTTTTTT
CASSLQGATNEKLFF
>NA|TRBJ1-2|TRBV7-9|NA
TGTGCCAGCAGCTTAGTGGGAAGAACCATCTATGGCTACACCTTC
CASSLVGRTIYGYTF
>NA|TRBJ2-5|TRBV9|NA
TGTGCCAGCAGCAAGGCTGACAAAGAGACCCAGTACTTC
CASSKADKETQYF
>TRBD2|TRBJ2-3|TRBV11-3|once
TGTGCCAGCAGCTTAGGGGGGGGAGGGCCCACAGATACGCAGTATTTT
CASSLGGGGPTDTQYF
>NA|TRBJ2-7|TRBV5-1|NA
TGCGCCAGCAGCCCCCATGGGACCGAAGAGCAGTACTTC
CASSPHGTEEQYF
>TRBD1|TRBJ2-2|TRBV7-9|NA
TGTGCCAGCAGCGTCGGACAGGAGTACACCGGGGAGCTGTTTTTT
CASSVGQEYTGELFF
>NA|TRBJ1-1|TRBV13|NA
TGTGCCAGCAGCTTAGAACGACGGAGCTTGGCTTTCTTT
CASSLERRSLAFF
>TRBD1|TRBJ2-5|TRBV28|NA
TGTGCCAGCAGTTTATCAGGGGGCCAGGAGACCCAGTACTTC
CASSLSGGQETQYF
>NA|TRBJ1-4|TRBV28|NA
TGTGCCAGCAGTTTAGAACCGCCCAATGAAAAACTGTTTTTT
CASSLEPPNEKLFF